The rows below give T cell receptor beta chains drawn from one sample of a study of blood T cell repertoires in COVID-19. Some clones are missing from TCRdb's copy, which holds only in-frame ones; the method was immunoSEQ multiplex PCR. There are 200,000 to 250,000 clones in the sample; about 80% occur only once, and roughly 7.6% lies in the top ten. The sequenced material came from peripheral blood. The origin of the receptors is a woman at least 80 years old with COVID-19, enrolled during active disease. The CDR3 runs from the conserved cysteine through the conserved F or W. A D gene is named only where the DNA matches it firmly. The size of a clone is reported for some rows only, either as once, few or many, or as a class for expanded clones.

TRBV5-6,TRBJ1-1,.,once,CASSRGQNTEAFF,TGTGCCAGCAGCCGGGGACAGAACACTGAAGCTTTCTTT
TRBV5-1,TRBJ1-1,.,.,CASNGDNTEAFF,TGCGCCAGCAACGGGGATAACACTGAAGCTTTCTTT
TRBV4-2,TRBJ2-5,.,.,CASSQTPTGPETQYF,TGTGCCAGCAGCCAAACACCGACAGGTCCAGAGACCCAGTACTTC
TRBV2,TRBJ2-1,.,.,CASSESWGDEQFF,TGTGCCAGCAGTGAAAGCTGGGGCGATGAGCAGTTCTTC
TRBV28,TRBJ1-5,.,.,CASSQAVQPQHF,TGTGCCAGTAGTCAGGCCGTACAGCCCCAGCATTTT
TRBV3-1/TRBV3-2,TRBJ2-5,.,.,CASSQGLERQETQYF,TGTGCCAGCAGCCAAGGACTAGAACGTCAAGAGACCCAGTACTTC
TRBV5-4,TRBJ1-1,.,once,CASSLADTEAFF,TGTGCCAGCAGCTTGGCAGACACTGAAGCTTTCTTT
TRBV2,TRBJ2-7,TRBD2,once,CASGGGLASAEQYF,TGTGCCAGTGGGGGGGGACTAGCAAGTGCCGAGCAGTACTTC
TRBV27,TRBJ1-5,.,once,CASSYARGNQPQHF,TGTGCCAGCAGTTACGCCAGGGGTAATCAGCCCCAGCATTTT
TRBV28,TRBJ2-7,TRBD2,.,CASGRLAGTYEQYF,TGTGCCAGCGGGAGACTAGCGGGGACCTACGAGCAGTACTTC
TRBV5-1,TRBJ2-5,.,.,CASRRAGPSGETQYF,TGCGCCAGCAGGCGTGCGGGCCCGTCGGGAGAGACCCAGTACTTC
TRBV5-1,TRBJ2-7,TRBD2,.,CASSFEGLEVDQYF,TGCGCCAGCAGCTTTGAGGGACTAGAGGTTGATCAGTACTTC
TRBV3-1/TRBV3-2,TRBJ2-7,TRBD1,.,CASSQEDAGGGEQYF,TGTGCCAGCAGCCAAGAAGACGCAGGGGGCGGCGAGCAGTACTTC
TRBV4-1,TRBJ2-3,TRBD2,.,CASSQDPPSGAGDTQYF,TGCGCCAGCAGCCAAGATCCTCCTAGCGGGGCAGGAGATACGCAGTATTTT
TRBV9,TRBJ1-3,.,.,CASSVGSRVDSGNTIYF,TGTGCCAGCAGCGTGGGCTCCAGGGTAGACTCTGGAAACACCATATATTTT
TRBV7-3,TRBJ2-5,TRBD2,.,CASTLGLAALKETQYF,TGTGCCAGCACCCTCGGACTAGCGGCCTTGAAAGAGACCCAGTACTTC
TRBV4-1,TRBJ2-2,TRBD1,.,CASSRPGGKTGELFF,TGCGCCAGCAGCCGGCCAGGGGGCAAGACCGGGGAGCTGTTTTTT
TRBV6-5,TRBJ2-2,TRBD2,.,CASSYSKRGNTGELFF,TGTGCCAGCAGTTACTCGAAGCGGGGAAACACCGGGGAGCTGTTTTTT
TRBV7-6,TRBJ1-1,.,.,CASSSASRRTEAFF,TGTGCCAGCAGCTCAGCCTCGCGCCGCACTGAAGCTTTCTTT
TRBV13,TRBJ1-2,.,.,CASSLASWQGGGYTF,TGTGCCAGCAGCTTAGCTTCTTGGCAGGGAGGTGGCTACACCTTC
TRBV7-2,TRBJ1-2,.,.,CASSREPSYGYTF,TGTGCCAGCAGCCGAGAACCGTCCTATGGCTACACCTTC
TRBV6-5,TRBJ1-2,TRBD1,.,CASSYGTGVGYTF,TGTGCCAGCAGTTATGGGACAGGGGTGGGCTACACCTTC
TRBV28,TRBJ1-2,TRBD1,.,CASSSGQGSGYTF,TGTGCCAGCAGTTCTGGACAGGGAAGTGGCTACACCTTC
TRBV7-8,TRBJ2-7,TRBD2,.,CASSPHGTSGYEQYF,TGTGCCAGCAGCCCTCACGGGACTAGCGGGTACGAGCAGTACTTC
TRBV7-3,TRBJ2-5,.,.,CASSLRSSGETQYF,TGTGCCAGCAGCTTAAGGAGTTCGGGAGAGACCCAGTACTTC
TRBV6-6,TRBJ1-1,.,.,CASSPTGGTEAFF,TGTGCCAGCAGTCCTACCGGGGGCACTGAAGCTTTCTTT
TRBV2,TRBJ2-5,.,.,CASSGQKGFRVETQYF,TGTGCCAGCAGTGGACAAAAGGGGTTCAGGGTTGAGACCCAGTACTTC
TRBV5-1,TRBJ2-7,TRBD2,.,CASSPGGSSYEQYF,TGCGCCAGCAGCCCGGGAGGGAGCTCCTACGAGCAGTACTTC
TRBV9,TRBJ2-1,TRBD2,.,CASGRGVLMQQFF,TGTGCCAGCGGGAGGGGAGTTTTGATGCAGCAGTTCTTC
TRBV19,TRBJ1-2,.,once,CASISGGTVSSKPYGYTF,TGTGCCAGTATCTCGGGCGGGACGGTGTCGTCCAAGCCCTATGGCTACACCTTC
TRBV5-1,TRBJ1-2,.,.,CASSFDTYGYTF,TGCGCCAGCAGCTTCGACACCTATGGCTACACCTTC
TRBV7-2,TRBJ1-2,.,.,CASSLGGLYGYTF,TGTGCCAGCAGCTTAGGGGGCCTCTATGGCTACACCTTC
TRBV19,TRBJ1-5,.,.,CATGLGNQPQHF,TGTGCCACGGGGTTGGGCAATCAGCCCCAGCATTTT
TRBV2,TRBJ2-7,.,.,CASTPRVYEQYF,TGTGCCAGCACCCCCAGGGTGTATGAGCAGTACTTC
TRBV6-5,TRBJ1-1,.,few,CASSWGLGTEAFF,TGTGCCAGCAGTTGGGGGCTGGGCACTGAAGCTTTCTTT
TRBV18,TRBJ1-5,TRBD1,.,CASSPQGQGGNQPQHF,TGTGCCAGCTCACCGCAGGGACAGGGTGGGAATCAGCCCCAGCATTTT
TRBV2,TRBJ2-5,TRBD2,.,CASSGLAGRQETQYF,TGTGCCAGCAGTGGGCTAGCGGGGCGCCAAGAGACCCAGTACTTC
TRBV3-1/TRBV3-2,TRBJ1-1,.,.,CASSQEGPNTEAFF,TGTGCCAGCAGCCAAGAGGGCCCTAACACTGAAGCTTTCTTT
TRBV5-5,TRBJ1-2,.,.,CASSFLTGNSNGYTF,TGTGCCAGCAGCTTCCTAACAGGGAATTCTAATGGCTACACCTTC
TRBV12-3/TRBV12-4,TRBJ1-1,.,once,CASSLGRGTEAFF,TGTGCCAGCAGCCTCGGGAGGGGCACTGAAGCTTTCTTT
TRBV27,TRBJ1-5,.,.,CASTPVFDSNQPQHF,TGTGCCAGCACTCCGGTCTTCGATAGCAATCAGCCCCAGCATTTT
TRBV9,TRBJ2-1,TRBD2,.,CASSVLAGGNEQFF,TGTGCCAGCAGCGTACTGGCGGGGGGGAACGAGCAGTTCTTC
TRBV12-3/TRBV12-4,TRBJ1-4,.,.,CASSFGGEKLFF,TGTGCCAGCAGTTTTGGAGGGGAGAAACTGTTTTTT
TRBV19,TRBJ2-6,.,.,CASREPGHPSPTGANVLTF,TGTGCCAGTAGGGAACCGGGACACCCATCGCCCACTGGGGCCAACGTCCTGACTTTC
TRBV29-1,TRBJ2-1,.,.,CSVDQGGWEQFF,TGCAGCGTGGACCAGGGCGGCTGGGAGCAGTTCTTC
TRBV12-3/TRBV12-4,TRBJ1-4,.,.,CASSWDTTKLFF,TGTGCCAGCAGTTGGGACACGACCAAACTGTTTTTT